What follows are 29 T cell receptor beta chains derived from one specimen sequenced in a study of CD8 T cells in ankylosing spondylitis (dated by TCRdb to the late 2010s). Library preparation was by 5' RACE. Instrument used: Illumina HiSeq 2500. TCRdb handled the public reads itself, with Q25 trimming in fastp and clone calling in MiXCR, and kept productive beta chains. One record per CDR3 amino acid sequence lists the most common genes and DNA. Here the sample has under 150,000 distinct CDR3 sequences; roughly 8.4% occur a single time. The ten largest clones take up about 7.3% of the sample. The sample taken for sequencing was synovial fluid, either unsorted or a sorted T cell fraction (not recorded which). The receptors were gathered from a male donor with ankylosing spondylitis.

This clonotype was seen repeatedly, ten times or more. V and J are TRBV7-2 and TRBJ1-1; 7 nucleotides align to TRBD1. The CDR3 totals 14 residues. CDR1 and CDR2 from the germline V gene are SGHTA and FQGNSA. V trimming: 6 bases; J trimming: 4 bases; junction bases outside the gene matches: 8. CDR3 loop: CASSSRGLSTEAFF. CDR3 DNA sequence: TGTGCCAGCAGTTCCAGGGGGTTAAGCACTGAAGCTTTCTTT.

At least ten counts were recorded for this clonotype. CDR3 in amino acids: CASRSPAGRGYGYTF. In nucleotides, the CDR3 is TGTGCCAGCAGATCCCCAGCGGGTCGTGGCTATGGCTACACCTTC. This chain connects TRBV6-5 to TRBJ1-2, with D unresolved. From germline, CDR1 is MNHEY and CDR2 SVGAGI. Trimming removed 6 bases from V and 4 bases from J, with 18 bases in between. CDR3 size: 15 residues.

This clonotype was counted ten times or more. The rearrangement joins TRBV5-1 to TRBJ2-3; 8 bases line up with TRBD2. V shed 3 bases, J shed 5 bases, and the junction held 8 bases outside the gene matches. Germline CDR1 reads SGHRS; CDR2 reads YFSETQ. This CDR3 is 15 amino acids long. The CDR3 coding sequence is TGCGCCAGCAGCTCCTTAGCGGGAAGGGAAGATACGCAGTATTTT. Its translation is CASSSLAGREDTQYF.

This clonotype came up a few times. The CDR3 here is CASSPRWEGTYNSPLHF. The CDR3 nucleotides are TGTGCCAGCAGTCCCCGCTGGGAGGGAACCTATAATTCACCCCTCCACTTT. This chain links TRBV7-2 with TRBJ1-6; D is unresolved. Germline CDR1 reads SGHTA; CDR2 reads FQGNSA. V lost 6 bases to trimming and J lost 2 bases, with 17 bases between them. The CDR3 is made up of 17 amino acids.

The chain joins TRBV7-6 to TRBJ2-7; maybe TRBD1 (6 bases). Per germline, CDR1 SGHVS and CDR2 FNYEAQ. The CDR3 is 14 residues long. V lost 5 bases and J 6 bases, leaving 17 bases between the germline ends. As DNA, the CDR3 is TGTGCCAGCAGCCAAGGGCCAGGGGCGGGCGAGCAGTACTTC. Protein sequence: CASSQGPGAGEQYF.

This clonotype was picked up many times. The J gene is TRBJ2-5, the V gene TRBV4-1, with 9 bases that match TRBD2. The CDR3 loop spans 18 amino acids. CDR1 and CDR2 (germline): MGHRA, YSYEKL. The junction had 16 bases not matched to a gene; V was cut back by 4 bases and J by 4 bases. CDR3 sequence reads: CASSPSLWPSGTSETQYF. As DNA, the CDR3 is TGCGCCAGCAGCCCATCCCTTTGGCCTAGCGGGACGTCAGAGACCCAGTACTTC.

This clonotype was counted at least ten times. The gene calls are TRBV29-1 and TRBJ1-1; 7 positions agree with TRBD1. CDR3 size: 12 residues. The V gene end was trimmed by 7 bases and the J gene end by 1 base; junction bases not matched to a gene: 3. The V gene's germline CDR1 is SQVTM and CDR2 ANQGSEA. The CDR3 DNA follows: TGCAGCGCAAACAGGGGGAACACTGAAGCTTTCTTT. It translates to CSANRGNTEAFF.

This clonotype appeared many times. This rearrangement joins TRBV4-3 to TRBJ2-1; D is unclear. Per germline, CDR1 LGHNA and CDR2 YSLEER. The CDR3 runs to 16 residues. V was trimmed by 0 bases and J by 0 bases, leaving 9 bases between them. CDR3 residues: CASSQEKFSSYNEQFF. CDR3 in DNA: TGCGCCAGCAGCCAAGAAAAGTTCAGCTCCTACAATGAGCAGTTCTTC.

This clonotype came up many times. J is TRBJ2-7 and V is TRBV7-2, with D maybe TRBD2 (6 bases). Trimming pared 7 bases from V and 7 bases from J, leaving 23 bases between. This CDR3 is built from 15 residues. CDR1 is SGHTA, CDR2 FQGNSA, per germline. The CDR3 DNA follows: TGTGCCAGCACGCCAACCCGGGACTTCTCGAGGGAGCAGTACTTC. Protein product: CASTPTRDFSREQYF.

This clonotype has a count of ten or more. V is TRBV6-1 and J is TRBJ2-7; TRBD2 might be the D (6 bases). The length of the CDR3 is 14 residues. Germline V lookup: CDR1 MNHNS, CDR2 SASEGT. Deletions cut 11 bases from V and 2 bases from J, with 19 bases between. The DNA of the CDR3 is TGTGCCGTCGGAGAAGCGGGTGAGACCTACGAGCAGTACTTC. This codes for CAVGEAGETYEQYF.

This clonotype was recorded many times. V and J are TRBV7-2 and TRBJ2-7; 10 nucleotides align to TRBD1. Germline assignment: CDR1 SGHTA and CDR2 FQGNSA. V trimming: 5 bases; J trimming: 7 bases; junction bases outside the gene matches: 2. This CDR3 is built from 12 residues. The CDR3 coding sequence is TGTGCCAGCAGCAGGGACAGGGGAGAGCAGTACTTC. It yields the protein CASSRDRGEQYF. Together with reference TRBV7-2 and TRBJ2-7, the CDR3 gives the full variable domain: GAGVSQSPSNKVTEKGKDVELRCDPISGHTALYWYRQSLGQGLEFLIYFQGNSAPDKSGLPSDRFSAERTGGSVSTLTIQRTQQEDSAVYLCASSRDRGEQYFGPGTRLTVT.

V and J are TRBV11-3 and TRBJ2-3; TRBD1 is a possible D gene (5 bases). CDR3 size: 13 residues. V was clipped by 3 bases and J by 6 bases, with 10 bases between them. The germline V gene encodes CDR1 SGHNT and CDR2 YENEEA. CDR3 DNA: TGTGCCAGCAGCTTTTCTCCAGGGGATACGCAGTATTTT. Amino acids: CASSFSPGDTQYF.

This clonotype was seen ten or more times. This chain uses TRBV18 with TRBJ2-7; 7 bases are a match to TRBD1. After removal of 2 bases from V and 2 bases from J, the junction contained 3 bases not matched to a gene. Germline V gives CDR1 KGHSH, CDR2 LQKENI. The CDR3 spans 14 residues. CDR3 nucleotide sequence: TGTGCCAGCTCACCAACCGGGACAGCCTACGAGCAGTACTTC. Amino acids: CASSPTGTAYEQYF.

This clonotype was observed a few times. The V call is TRBV5-1, the J call TRBJ2-1, with D possibly matching TRBD2 (5 bases). CDR1 is SGHRS and CDR2 is YFSETQ in the germline V gene. The germline V and J ends were trimmed by 3 bases and 0 bases, with 13 bases remaining between them. CDR3 length: 16 residues. The CDR3 DNA reads TGCGCCAGCAGCTATCTCGGGGAGAGCTCCTACAATGAGCAGTTCTTC. Protein product: CASSYLGESSYNEQFF.

There are many counts of this clonotype. V usage is TRBV18 and J usage is TRBJ2-2; a possible D gene is TRBD1 (6 bases). This CDR3 comprises 15 residues. Germline lookup yields CDR1 KGHSH and CDR2 LQKENI. The V and J ends lost 1 base and 1 base respectively, with 7 bases between them. CDR3 coding DNA: TGTGCCAGCTCACCACGGACAGAGAACACCGGGGAGCTGTTTTTT. It specifies CASSPRTENTGELFF. Full variable domain (outside the CDR3, taken from reference TRBV18 and TRBJ2-2): NAGVMQNPRHLVRRRGQEARLRCSPMKGHSHVYWYRQLPEEGLKFMVYLQKENIIDESGMPKERFSAEFPKEGPSILRIQQVVRGDSAAYFCASSPRTENTGELFFGEGSRLTVL.

This CDR3 reads CASSAQQGAEQYF. The DNA for the CDR3 is TGCGCCAGCAGCGCACAACAGGGTGCCGAGCAGTACTTC. The rearrangement joins TRBV4-1 to TRBJ2-7, with D perhaps TRBD1 (6 bases). The CDR3 extends over 13 amino acids. The V gene's germline CDR1 is MGHRA and CDR2 YSYEKL. V lost 5 bases to trimming and J lost 6 bases, with 14 bases between them.

CDR3 in amino acids: CSARRDPGINEQFF. In nucleotides, the CDR3 is TGCAGTGCTAGGAGGGACCCCGGGATCAATGAGCAGTTCTTC. The V gene is TRBV20-1, the J gene TRBJ2-1, with D perhaps being TRBD1 or TRBD2 (5 bases each). CDR1 is DFQATT and CDR2 is SNEGSKA in the germline V gene (reference sequence). CDR3 length equals 14 residues. V was clipped by 3 bases and J by 6 bases, with 15 bases between them.

This clonotype was picked up a small number of times. The rearrangement uses TRBV5-1 and TRBJ2-5; D perhaps matches TRBD1 (6 bases). Per the germline V gene, CDR1 is SGHRS and CDR2 is YFSETQ. The CDR3 runs 15 residues. V was pared by 2 bases and J by 5 bases, with 16 bases between. Here the CDR3 DNA reads TGCGCCAGCAGCTTACAGGGTTCTCACGGGGAGACCCAGTACTTC. This sequence encodes CASSLQGSHGETQYF.

This clonotype came up many times. The chain carries TRBV7-9 and TRBJ2-6; D remains ambiguous. Germline assignment: CDR1 SEHNR and CDR2 FQNEAQ (reference sequence). CDR3 length: 15 amino acids. The V and J ends lost 4 bases and 0 bases respectively, with 7 bases between them. In DNA form, the CDR3 reads TGTGCCAGCAGCTCCCGAGTCTCTGGGGCCAACGTCCTGACTTTC. This translates into CASSSRVSGANVLTF. The variable domain in full, with the rest retrieved from reference TRBV7-9 and TRBJ2-6, is DTGVSQNPRHKITKRGQNVTFRCDPISEHNRLYWYRQTLGQGPEFLTYFQNEAQLEKSRLLSDRFSAERPKGSFSTLEIQRTEQGDSAMYLCASSSRVSGANVLTFGAGSRLTVL.

The table lists this clonotype with a few counts. J is TRBJ2-3 and V is TRBV7-2; TRBD2 matches 7 bases. The CDR3 extends over 17 amino acids. Germline-derived CDR1 and CDR2 are SGHTA and FQGNSA. Unmatched junction bases numbered 11, after V lost 2 bases and J lost 3 bases. The CDR3: CASSLWPLAAGTDTQYF. The CDR3 DNA is TGTGCCAGCAGCTTATGGCCTCTAGCGGCCGGGACAGATACGCAGTATTTT. Based on the CDR3 plus reference TRBV7-2 and TRBJ2-3, the full variable domain is GAGVSQSPSNKVTEKGKDVELRCDPISGHTALYWYRQSLGQGLEFLIYFQGNSAPDKSGLPSDRFSAERTGGSVSTLTIQRTQQEDSAVYLCASSLWPLAAGTDTQYFGPGTRLTVL.

In its sample, this clonotype was seen a few times. V gene TRBV5-1 combines with J gene TRBJ2-3; D is unresolved. This CDR3 is 12 amino acids long. Germline lookup yields CDR1 SGHRS and CDR2 YFSETQ. V lost 0 bases to trimming and J lost 12 bases, with 11 bases between them. The CDR3 protein is CASSLEGKFQYF. CDR3 sequence (DNA): TGCGCCAGCAGCTTGGAAGGGAAGTTCCAGTATTTT.

This clonotype was observed many times. The J gene is TRBJ1-1, the V gene TRBV7-2; D remains unclear. The germline V and J ends were trimmed by 5 bases and 11 bases, with 18 bases remaining between them. This CDR3 spans 13 amino acids. From germline, CDR1 is SGHTA and CDR2 FQGNSA. The CDR3 is CASSPASTDGAFF. CDR3 coding DNA: TGTGCCAGCAGCCCGGCCTCGACGGACGGGGCTTTCTTT.

This CDR3 is CAISGLAGDETQYF. As DNA, the CDR3 is TGTGCCATCAGTGGACTAGCGGGGGATGAGACCCAGTACTTC. The rearrangement joins TRBV10-3 to TRBJ2-5; TRBD2 matches at 12 bases. This CDR3 is 14 amino acids long. Looked up from germline, CDR1 is ENHRY and CDR2 is SYGVKD. The junction had 2 bases not matched to a gene; V was cut back by 4 bases and J by 5 bases.

This clonotype was counted a few times. This chain links TRBV11-2 with TRBJ2-5, with D unclear. The germline gives CDR1 SGHAT, CDR2 FQNNGV. Trimming stripped 1 base from V and 1 base from J, with 7 bases between. The CDR3 totals 14 residues. The CDR3 loop reads CASSLATPQETQYF. DNA of the CDR3: TGTGCCAGCAGCTTAGCGACGCCCCAAGAGACCCAGTACTTC.

The table lists this clonotype with many counts. The chain is built from TRBV5-1 and TRBJ1-1, with 7 bases that match TRBD1. The germline CDR1 and CDR2 sequences are SGHRS and YFSETQ. The ends lost 4 bases at V and 2 bases at J; junction bases unmatched: 5. The CDR3 is made up of 14 amino acids. The DNA of the CDR3 is TGCGCCAGCAGCCCAGGGACAGCAAACACTGAAGCTTTCTTT. The encoded protein is CASSPGTANTEAFF.

The chain links TRBV4-3 to TRBJ2-3; 7 bases fit TRBD1. This CDR3 is 15 amino acids long. Losses at the gene ends were 3 bases for V and 2 bases for J; bases not matched to a gene: 5. The germline gives CDR1 LGHNA, CDR2 YSLEER. For the CDR3, the DNA is TGCGCCAGCAGCCAGGACAGGCAAACCACAGATACGCAGTATTTT. As protein: CASSQDRQTTDTQYF.

V is TRBV11-2 and J is TRBJ1-1; 7 bases line up with TRBD1. CDR3 length equals 14 residues. J gave up 1 base and V 8 bases, and 7 bases lay outside the gene matches. Germline CDR1 and CDR2: SGHAT and FQNNGV. CDR3 DNA sequence: TGTGCCAGCGGGTACAGGGGAGGGAACACTGAAGCTTTCTTT. It specifies CASGYRGGNTEAFF.

This clonotype has at least ten counts. The V and J genes are TRBV20-1 and TRBJ1-2; D is possibly TRBD1 (5 bases). V was shortened by 8 bases and J by 0 bases, with 13 bases between the two germline ends. Germline V CDR1 and CDR2: DFQATT, SNEGSKA (reference sequence). The CDR3 contains 13 residues. CDR3 residues: CSPGGGANYGYTF. CDR3 DNA sequence: TGCAGTCCCGGGGGGGGAGCTAACTATGGCTACACCTTC.

This clonotype was found many times. The chain uses TRBV12-3 or TRBV12-4 and TRBJ2-7; TRBD1 might be the D (6 bases). V was shortened by 7 bases and J by 6 bases, with 16 bases between the two germline ends. The CDR3 is made up of 13 amino acids. DNA for the CDR3: TGTGCCAGCACCGCGCTTAGGGGGAGCGAGCAGTACTTC. It codes for CASTALRGSEQYF.